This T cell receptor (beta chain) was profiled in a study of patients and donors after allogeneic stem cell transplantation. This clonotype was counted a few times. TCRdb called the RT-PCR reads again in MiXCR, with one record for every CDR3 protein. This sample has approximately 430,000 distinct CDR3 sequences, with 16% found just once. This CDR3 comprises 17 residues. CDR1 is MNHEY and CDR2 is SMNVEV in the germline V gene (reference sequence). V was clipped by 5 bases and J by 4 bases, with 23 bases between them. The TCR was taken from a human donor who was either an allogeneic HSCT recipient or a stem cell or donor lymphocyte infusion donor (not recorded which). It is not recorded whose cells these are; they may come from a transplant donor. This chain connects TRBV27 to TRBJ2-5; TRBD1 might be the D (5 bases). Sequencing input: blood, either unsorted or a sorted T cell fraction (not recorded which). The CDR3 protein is CASSGAEQGRRGETQYF. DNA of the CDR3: TGTGCCAGCAGTGGAGCTGAGCAGGGCCGTCGAGGAGAGACCCAGTACTTC.